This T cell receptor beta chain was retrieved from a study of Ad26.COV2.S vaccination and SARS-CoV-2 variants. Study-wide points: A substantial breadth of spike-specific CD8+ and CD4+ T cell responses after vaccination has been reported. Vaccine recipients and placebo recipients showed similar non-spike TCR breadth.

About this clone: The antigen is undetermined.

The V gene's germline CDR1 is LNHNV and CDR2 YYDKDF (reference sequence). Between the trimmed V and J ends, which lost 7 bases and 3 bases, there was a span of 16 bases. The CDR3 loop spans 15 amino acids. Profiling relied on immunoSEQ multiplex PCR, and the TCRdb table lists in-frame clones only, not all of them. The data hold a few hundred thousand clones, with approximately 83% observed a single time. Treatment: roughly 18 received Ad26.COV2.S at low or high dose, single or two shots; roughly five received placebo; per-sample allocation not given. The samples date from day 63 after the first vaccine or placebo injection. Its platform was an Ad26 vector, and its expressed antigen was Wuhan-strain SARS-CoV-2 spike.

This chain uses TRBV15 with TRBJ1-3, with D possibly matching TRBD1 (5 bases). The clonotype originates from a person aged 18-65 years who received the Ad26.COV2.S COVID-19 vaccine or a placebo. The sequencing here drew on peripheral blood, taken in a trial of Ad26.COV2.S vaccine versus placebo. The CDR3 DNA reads TGTGCCACCACCCTAACCGGGGGGGGTGGAAACACCATATATTTT. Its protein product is CATTLTGGGGNTIYF.